A selection of T cell receptor beta chains follows, all from one sample in a study of blood T cell repertoires in COVID-19. Produced via immunoSEQ multiplex PCR; TCRdb's table is partial and in-frame only. There are some 67,000 clones in the sample; 90% occur only once, and just over 5% lies in the top ten. The sequenced sample consisted of peripheral blood. The receptors were sampled from a woman under 30 with acute or convalescent COVID-19. CDR3s include the opening cysteine and the closing phenylalanine or tryptophan. The order of the fields is J gene, V gene, D gene, clone size, CDR3 protein, CDR3 DNA. The D gene is left open where the match is weak. The size entry is marked missing in some rows and otherwise reads once, few, many or a size class.

TRBJ2-3 TRBV15 TRBD2 - CATSRDDGGAQYF TGTGCCACCAGCAGAGATGACGGGGGGGCGCAGTATTTT
TRBJ1-1 TRBV6-5 - - CASSYSTTGKKAFF TGTGCCAGCAGTTACTCTACTACCGGGAAAAAAGCTTTCTTT
TRBJ1-5 TRBV12-3/TRBV12-4 - - CASSEVGGQPQHF TGTGCCAGCAGCGAAGTAGGGGGTCAGCCCCAGCATTTT
TRBJ1-1 TRBV3-1/TRBV3-2 TRBD1 - CASSQDRGQLNTEAFF TGTGCCAGCAGCCAAGATCGGGGACAGCTGAACACTGAAGCTTTCTTT
TRBJ1-6 TRBV7-8 - - CASSLERNSPLHF TGTGCCAGCAGCTTAGAGAGAAATTCACCCCTCCACTTT
TRBJ1-1 TRBV6-5 TRBD1 - CASSHGQGATEAFF TGTGCCAGCAGTCACGGACAGGGGGCCACTGAAGCTTTCTTT
TRBJ2-1 TRBV3-1/TRBV3-2 TRBD2 - CASSQDPRGGNTYNEQFF TGTGCCAGCAGCCAAGATCCTCGGGGAGGGAATACCTACAATGAGCAGTTCTTC
TRBJ1-6 TRBV19 - - CASSSSFGDSPLHF TGTGCCAGTAGTAGCTCATTCGGTGATTCACCCCTCCACTTT
TRBJ2-3 TRBV27 TRBD1 - CASRRTGSDTQYF TGTGCCAGCAGACGGACAGGCTCAGATACGCAGTATTTT
TRBJ2-7 TRBV15 - - CATSRVAGPSYEQYF TGTGCCACCAGCAGAGTTGCGGGGCCCTCCTACGAGCAGTACTTC
TRBJ1-6 TRBV12-5 - - CASGPGGSNSPLHF TGTGCTAGTGGCCCGGGGGGAAGTAATTCACCCCTCCACTTT
TRBJ2-2 TRBV19 - once CASWGAGELFF TGTGCCAGTTGGGGGGCCGGGGAGCTGTTTTTT
TRBJ1-1 TRBV15 - - CATSRVRGYTEAFF TGTGCCACCAGCAGAGTTAGGGGTTACACTGAAGCTTTCTTT
TRBJ1-4 TRBV6-1 - - CASSESPATNEKLFF TGTGCCAGCAGTGAATCGCCGGCAACTAATGAAAAACTGTTTTTT
TRBJ2-3 TRBV19 - - CASKRLAYSTDTQYF TGTGCCAGTAAGAGGCTAGCGTACAGCACAGATACGCAGTATTTT
TRBJ2-3 TRBV9 TRBD2 - CASKRGGGLDTQYF TGTGCCAGCAAACGGGGCGGGGGTCTAGATACGCAGTATTTT
TRBJ2-7 TRBV2 TRBD1 - CASNLQGAANEQYF TGTGCCAGCAATTTACAGGGGGCGGCTAACGAGCAGTACTTC
TRBJ1-2 TRBV28 TRBD1 - CASRQQGNNYGYTF TGTGCCAGCAGACAACAGGGGAATAACTATGGCTACACCTTC
TRBJ2-2 TRBV2 - - CASRDRDINTGELFF TGTGCCAGCAGGGACCGGGACATCAACACCGGGGAGCTGTTTTTT
TRBJ1-6 TRBV5-6 TRBD1 - CASSWTGSPLHF TGTGCCAGCAGTTGGACAGGGTCACCCCTCCACTTT
TRBJ2-5 TRBV18 TRBD1 - CASSLSPGQQETQYF TGTGCCAGCTCACTCTCTCCGGGACAGCAAGAGACCCAGTACTTC
TRBJ1-6 TRBV5-5 - - CASSATLQDKEYNSPLHF TGTGCCAGCAGCGCCACATTACAGGATAAGGAATATAATTCACCCCTCCACTTT
TRBJ2-1 TRBV7-2 TRBD2 - CASRAGGPSYNEQFF TGTGCCAGCAGGGCGGGAGGGCCTAGTTACAATGAGCAGTTCTTC
TRBJ2-1 TRBV4-2 TRBD1 - CASSQWDRGNEQFF TGTGCCAGCAGCCAATGGGACAGGGGGAATGAGCAGTTCTTC
TRBJ2-3 TRBV28 TRBD1 - CASRQGASTDTQYF TGTGCCAGCAGACAGGGGGCGAGCACAGATACGCAGTATTTT
TRBJ1-2 TRBV19 TRBD1 few CASQKNRGPYGYTF TGTGCCAGCCAAAAAAACAGGGGCCCTTATGGCTACACCTTC
TRBJ1-1 TRBV27 TRBD1 - CASSGGWDTEAFF TGTGCCAGCTCAGGGGGCTGGGACACTGAAGCTTTCTTT
TRBJ1-6 TRBV12-3/TRBV12-4 - - CASSSQGNSPLHF TGTGCCAGCAGTTCCCAGGGGAATTCACCCCTCCACTTT
TRBJ2-7 TRBV20-1 TRBD2 few CSAAGGDEQYF TGCAGTGCGGCGGGGGGAGACGAGCAGTACTTC
TRBJ2-3 TRBV5-6 - - CASSPWARLSTDTQYF TGTGCCAGCAGCCCTTGGGCGCGCCTAAGCACAGATACGCAGTATTTT
TRBJ1-2 TRBV21-1 - - CASSKTGVKAPNYGYTF TGTGCCAGCAGCAAGACAGGGGTAAAAGCCCCTAACTATGGCTACACCTTC
TRBJ2-7 TRBV27 - few CASSSKSSYEQYF TGTGCCAGCAGTTCCAAGAGCTCCTACGAGCAGTACTTC
TRBJ1-4 TRBV19 - - CASSIAADEKLFF TGTGCCAGTAGTATCGCTGCAGATGAAAAACTGTTTTTT
TRBJ2-7 TRBV7-2 - - CASSLASVRGPSYEQYF TGTGCCAGCAGCTTAGCGTCGGTCAGGGGCCCCTCCTACGAGCAGTACTTC
TRBJ1-1 TRBV13 - - CASSPPTGWTEAFF TGTGCCAGCAGCCCTCCCACAGGATGGACTGAAGCTTTCTTT
TRBJ1-5 TRBV4-1 - - CASSQSMGQPQHF TGCGCCAGCAGCCAGTCCATGGGCCAGCCCCAGCATTTT
TRBJ2-7 TRBV9 - - CASSVGGASSYEQYF TGTGCCAGCAGCGTAGGCGGCGCCAGCTCCTACGAGCAGTACTTC
TRBJ2-7 TRBV2 TRBD1 - CASSVSGTGTSYEQYF TGTGCCAGCAGTGTTTCCGGGACAGGGACCTCCTACGAGCAGTACTTC
TRBJ2-1 TRBV27 TRBD2 - CASSLGLAGVFGEQFF TGTGCCAGCAGTTTGGGTCTAGCGGGTGTGTTCGGTGAGCAGTTCTTC
TRBJ2-7 TRBV27 TRBD2 - CASSWGLAVKVSYEQYF TGTGCCAGCAGTTGGGGACTAGCGGTAAAGGTTAGCTACGAGCAGTACTTC
TRBJ1-2 TRBV9 - - CASSDPRGFGYTF TGTGCCAGCAGCGACCCCAGGGGCTTTGGCTACACCTTC
TRBJ2-1 TRBV19 - - CASKNRATYNEQFF TGTGCCAGTAAGAACAGGGCGACCTACAATGAGCAGTTCTTC
TRBJ2-4 TRBV19 TRBD1 once CASSRSGQGVDIQYF TGTGCCAGTAGTAGATCGGGACAGGGAGTTGACATTCAGTACTTC
TRBJ2-4 TRBV18 TRBD1 once CASSPTGIRAKNIQYF TGTGCCAGCTCACCGACAGGGATTAGGGCCAAAAACATTCAGTACTTC
TRBJ1-2 TRBV6-2/TRBV6-3 TRBD1 - CASSYDPDRGYGYTF TGTGCCAGCAGTTACGACCCCGACAGGGGATATGGCTACACCTTC
TRBJ1-2 TRBV4-1 TRBD1 - CASSQLLTGLKNNYGYTF TGCGCCAGCAGCCAACTCCTGACAGGGCTGAAAAATAACTATGGCTACACCTTC
TRBJ2-7 TRBV12-5 TRBD2 - CASGLGNSQTSGQSSYEQYF TGTGCTAGTGGTTTGGGAAATTCCCAGACTAGCGGGCAGAGCTCCTACGAGCAGTACTTC
TRBJ2-1 TRBV29-1 - - CSAVGLLLYNEQFF TGCAGCGCCGTGGGACTCCTCCTCTACAATGAGCAGTTCTTC
TRBJ2-1 TRBV10-3 TRBD2 - CAIMDTSGSSYNEQFF TGTGCCATCATGGATACTAGCGGGAGCTCCTACAATGAGCAGTTCTTC
TRBJ1-2 TRBV6-5 TRBD1 - CASKQTGVDYGYTF TGTGCCAGCAAACAGACAGGGGTTGACTATGGCTACACCTTC
TRBJ2-7 TRBV30 - - CAWRLRDQSSYEQYF TGTGCCTGGAGACTCCGAGATCAAAGCTCCTACGAGCAGTACTTC